These T cell receptor beta chains were read from a single sample in a study of PD-1 and CTLA-4 blockade in melanoma. Assay used: immunoSEQ multiplex PCR; TCRdb lists only in-frame clones, some missing. The sample records tens of thousands of clones, under 95% being singletons. Sample: CD8+ T cells from peripheral blood, taken from a patient given anti-PD-1 treatment. These receptors all come from a human donor with melanoma. Each CDR3 is given without its conserved first and last residue. D genes are given only for firm matches.

v_gene: TRBV7-9; d_gene: TRBD2; j_gene: TRBJ2-3; CDR3aa: ASSPSGGASTDTQY
v_gene: TRBV7-2; d_gene: TRBD2; j_gene: TRBJ2-3; CDR3aa: ASSQASSGGTDTQY
v_gene: TRBV27; d_gene: -; j_gene: TRBJ2-5; CDR3aa: ASKGTNWETQY
v_gene: TRBV19; d_gene: TRBD1; j_gene: TRBJ2-7; CDR3aa: ASSPGQGLYEQY
v_gene: TRBV14; d_gene: -; j_gene: TRBJ2-7; CDR3aa: ASSQSYEQY
v_gene: TRBV5-1; d_gene: -; j_gene: TRBJ1-4; CDR3aa: ASSLSGGPNEKLF
v_gene: TRBV15; d_gene: TRBD1; j_gene: TRBJ1-1; CDR3aa: ATRSGQANTEAF
v_gene: TRBV2; d_gene: TRBD1; j_gene: TRBJ1-1; CDR3aa: ASSAPDRGGNTEAF
v_gene: TRBV7-9; d_gene: TRBD1; j_gene: TRBJ1-1; CDR3aa: ASSPRQGNTEAF
v_gene: TRBV29-1; d_gene: -; j_gene: TRBJ1-1; CDR3aa: SVDLGTTEAF
v_gene: TRBV5-1; d_gene: -; j_gene: TRBJ2-7; CDR3aa: ASSLGYTAGLEYEQY
v_gene: TRBV18; d_gene: -; j_gene: TRBJ1-3; CDR3aa: ASSPRSSSGNTIY
v_gene: TRBV6-1; d_gene: -; j_gene: TRBJ2-1; CDR3aa: ASSELVGAKF
v_gene: TRBV6-5; d_gene: -; j_gene: TRBJ2-3; CDR3aa: ASSYQPGLEVDTQY
v_gene: TRBV2; d_gene: TRBD2; j_gene: TRBJ2-5; CDR3aa: ASSEDPTGLALQETQY
v_gene: TRBV6-5; d_gene: -; j_gene: TRBJ1-1; CDR3aa: ASSPVPWGTEAF
v_gene: TRBV7-3; d_gene: -; j_gene: TRBJ1-1; CDR3aa: ASSYRGDTEAF
v_gene: TRBV9; d_gene: TRBD1; j_gene: TRBJ1-1; CDR3aa: ASSVGGQIKKNTEAF
v_gene: TRBV6-1; d_gene: -; j_gene: TRBJ1-2; CDR3aa: ASSEAPLGSYT
v_gene: TRBV11-2; d_gene: TRBD2; j_gene: TRBJ2-3; CDR3aa: ASSFTSGLTDTQY
v_gene: TRBV7-9; d_gene: -; j_gene: TRBJ2-5; CDR3aa: ASSPRQLQETQY
v_gene: TRBV7-6; d_gene: -; j_gene: TRBJ1-1; CDR3aa: ASSLGDKGTTEAF
v_gene: TRBV28; d_gene: -; j_gene: TRBJ2-5; CDR3aa: ASSLYGGAEETQY
v_gene: TRBV5-8; d_gene: TRBD1; j_gene: TRBJ2-1; CDR3aa: ASTWTGREQF
v_gene: TRBV7-9; d_gene: TRBD2; j_gene: TRBJ2-1; CDR3aa: ASSSGTSGGALNEQF
v_gene: TRBV7-9; d_gene: TRBD1; j_gene: TRBJ2-5; CDR3aa: ASSPATGAETQY
v_gene: TRBV19; d_gene: -; j_gene: TRBJ1-1; CDR3aa: ASSIGVNTEAF